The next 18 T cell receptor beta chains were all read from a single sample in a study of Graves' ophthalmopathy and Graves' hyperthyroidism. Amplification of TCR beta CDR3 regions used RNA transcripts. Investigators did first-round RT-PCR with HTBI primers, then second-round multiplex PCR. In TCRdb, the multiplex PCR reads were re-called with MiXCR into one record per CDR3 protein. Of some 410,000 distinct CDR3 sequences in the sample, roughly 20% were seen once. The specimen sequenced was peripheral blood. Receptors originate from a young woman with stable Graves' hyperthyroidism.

The CDR3 region has the DNA TGTGCCAGCGGCCAGGGTTCCAACTACGAGCAGTACTTC. Protein: CASGQGSNYEQYF. The genes are TRBV11-3 and TRBJ2-7; maybe TRBD1 (5 bases). Germline CDR1 and CDR2: SGHNT and YENEEA. The CDR3 covers 13 residues. The germline V and J ends were trimmed by 8 bases and 3 bases, with 14 bases remaining between them.

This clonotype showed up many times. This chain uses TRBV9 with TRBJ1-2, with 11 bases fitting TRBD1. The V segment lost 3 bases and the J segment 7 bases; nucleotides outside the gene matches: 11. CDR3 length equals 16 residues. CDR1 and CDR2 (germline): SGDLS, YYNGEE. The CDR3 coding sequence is TGTGCCAGCAGCGACGGGACAGGGGGTGATGTTCGTGGCTACACCTTC. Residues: CASSDGTGGDVRGYTF.

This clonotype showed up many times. In DNA, the CDR3 is TGTGCCAGCAGCTTAGATGTTGGGAATCAGCCCCAGCATTTT. The encoded protein is CASSLDVGNQPQHF. The chain carries TRBV7-8 and TRBJ1-5; the D is unclear. This CDR3 is 14 amino acids long. Trimming cost V 1 base and J 4 bases, with 8 bases left between them. The V gene's germline CDR1 is SGHVS and CDR2 FQNEAQ.

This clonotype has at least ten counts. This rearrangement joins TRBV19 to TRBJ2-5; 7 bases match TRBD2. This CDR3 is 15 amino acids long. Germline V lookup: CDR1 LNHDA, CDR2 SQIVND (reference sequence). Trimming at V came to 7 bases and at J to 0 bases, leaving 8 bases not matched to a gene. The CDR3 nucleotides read TGTGCCAGTACCTCGGCGGGAGAGTACCAAGAGACCCAGTACTTC. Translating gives CASTSAGEYQETQYF.

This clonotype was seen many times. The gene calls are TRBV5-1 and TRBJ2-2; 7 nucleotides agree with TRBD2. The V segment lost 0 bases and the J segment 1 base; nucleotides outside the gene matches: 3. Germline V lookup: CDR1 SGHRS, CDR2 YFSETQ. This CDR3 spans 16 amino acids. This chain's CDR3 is CASSLEGTKNTGELFF. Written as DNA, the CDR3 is TGCGCCAGCAGCTTGGAGGGGACTAAGAACACCGGGGAGCTGTTTTTT.

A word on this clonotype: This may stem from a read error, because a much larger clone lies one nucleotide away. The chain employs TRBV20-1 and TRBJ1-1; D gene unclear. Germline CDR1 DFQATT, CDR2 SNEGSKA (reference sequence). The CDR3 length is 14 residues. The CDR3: CSAREPAGFTEACF. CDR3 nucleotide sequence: TGCAGTGCTAGAGAACCGGCGGGGTTCACTGAAGCTTGCTTT.

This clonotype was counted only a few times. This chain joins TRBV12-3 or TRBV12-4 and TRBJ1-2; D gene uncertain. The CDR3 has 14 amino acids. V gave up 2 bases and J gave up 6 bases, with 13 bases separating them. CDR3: CASSLRQIRNGYTF. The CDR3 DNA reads TGTGCCAGCAGTTTAAGGCAGATTAGAAATGGCTACACCTTC.

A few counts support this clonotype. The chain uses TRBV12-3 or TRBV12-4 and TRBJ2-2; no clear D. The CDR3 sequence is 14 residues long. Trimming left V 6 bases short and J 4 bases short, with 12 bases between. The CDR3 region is CASSPPVSTGELFF. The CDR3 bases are TGTGCCAGCAGCCCGCCCGTTTCCACCGGGGAGCTGTTTTTT.

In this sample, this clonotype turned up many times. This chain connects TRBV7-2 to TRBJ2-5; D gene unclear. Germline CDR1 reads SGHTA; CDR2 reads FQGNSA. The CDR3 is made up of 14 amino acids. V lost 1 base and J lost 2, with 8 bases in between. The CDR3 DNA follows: TGTGCCAGCAGCTTAGATCCCAGACAAGAGACCCAGTACTTC. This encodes CASSLDPRQETQYF.

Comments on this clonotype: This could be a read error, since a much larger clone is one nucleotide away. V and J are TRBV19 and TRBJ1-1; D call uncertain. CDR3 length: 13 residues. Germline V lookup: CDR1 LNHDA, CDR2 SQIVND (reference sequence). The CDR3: CASSEGVNIEPFF. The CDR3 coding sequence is TGTGCCAGTAGCGAGGGAGTGAACATTGAACCTTTCTTT.

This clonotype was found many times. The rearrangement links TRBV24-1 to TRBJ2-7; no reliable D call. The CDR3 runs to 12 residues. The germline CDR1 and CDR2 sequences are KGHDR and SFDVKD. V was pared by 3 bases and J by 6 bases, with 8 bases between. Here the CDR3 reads CATSDTIREQYF. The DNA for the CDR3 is TGTGCCACCAGTGATACCATTCGCGAGCAGTACTTC.

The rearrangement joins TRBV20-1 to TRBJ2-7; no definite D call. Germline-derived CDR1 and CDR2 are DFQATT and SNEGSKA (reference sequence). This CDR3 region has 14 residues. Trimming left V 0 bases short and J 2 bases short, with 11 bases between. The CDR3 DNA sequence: TGCAGTGCTAGAGATCCCTACGATGCCTACGAGCAGTACTTC. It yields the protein CSARDPYDAYEQYF.

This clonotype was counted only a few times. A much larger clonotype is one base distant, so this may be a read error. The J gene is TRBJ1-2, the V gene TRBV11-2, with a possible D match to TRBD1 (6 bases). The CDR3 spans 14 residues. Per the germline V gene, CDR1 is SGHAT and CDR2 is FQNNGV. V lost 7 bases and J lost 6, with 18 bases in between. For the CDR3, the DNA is TGTGCCAGCACCCACCAGGGGCAGAACCATGGCTACACCTTC. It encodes CASTHQGQNHGYTF.

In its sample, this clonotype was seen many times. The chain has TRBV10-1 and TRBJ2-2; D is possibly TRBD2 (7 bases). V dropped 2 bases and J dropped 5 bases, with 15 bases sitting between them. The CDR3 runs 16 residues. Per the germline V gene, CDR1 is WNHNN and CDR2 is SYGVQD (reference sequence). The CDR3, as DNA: TGCGCCAGCAGTGAGCGCGGGGGCCGAGGGACCGGGGAGCTGTTTTTT. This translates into CASSERGGRGTGELFF.

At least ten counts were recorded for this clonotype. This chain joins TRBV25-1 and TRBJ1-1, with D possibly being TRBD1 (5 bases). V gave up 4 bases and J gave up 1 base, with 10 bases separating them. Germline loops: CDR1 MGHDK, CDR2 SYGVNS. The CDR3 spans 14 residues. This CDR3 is CASSAPTGNTEAFF. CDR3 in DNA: TGTGCCAGCAGTGCCCCCACAGGGAACACTGAAGCTTTCTTT.

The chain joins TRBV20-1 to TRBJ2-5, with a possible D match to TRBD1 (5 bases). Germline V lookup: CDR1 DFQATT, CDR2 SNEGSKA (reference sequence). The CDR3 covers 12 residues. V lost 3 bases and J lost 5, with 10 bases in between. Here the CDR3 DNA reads TGCAGTGCTAGGAAAGGGGATGAGACCCAGTACTTC. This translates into CSARKGDETQYF.

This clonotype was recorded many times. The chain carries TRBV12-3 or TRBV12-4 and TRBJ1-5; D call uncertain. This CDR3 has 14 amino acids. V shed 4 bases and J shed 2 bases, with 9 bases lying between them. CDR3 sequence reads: CASSYQLGNQPQHF. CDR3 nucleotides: TGTGCCAGCAGTTATCAACTTGGCAATCAGCCCCAGCATTTT.

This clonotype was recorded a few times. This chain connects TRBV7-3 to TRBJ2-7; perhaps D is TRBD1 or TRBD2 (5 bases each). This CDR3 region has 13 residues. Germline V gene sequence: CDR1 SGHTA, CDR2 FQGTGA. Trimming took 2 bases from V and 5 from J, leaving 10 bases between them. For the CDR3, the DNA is TGTGCCAGCAGCTTATCGTGGGGGAACGAGCAGTACTTC. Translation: CASSLSWGNEQYF. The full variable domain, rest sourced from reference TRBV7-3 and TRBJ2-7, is GAGVSQTPSNKVTEKGKYVELRCDPISGHTALYWYRQSLGQGPEFLIYFQGTGAADDSGLPNDRFFAVRPEGSVSTLKIQRTERGDSAVYLCASSLSWGNEQYFGPGTRLTVT.